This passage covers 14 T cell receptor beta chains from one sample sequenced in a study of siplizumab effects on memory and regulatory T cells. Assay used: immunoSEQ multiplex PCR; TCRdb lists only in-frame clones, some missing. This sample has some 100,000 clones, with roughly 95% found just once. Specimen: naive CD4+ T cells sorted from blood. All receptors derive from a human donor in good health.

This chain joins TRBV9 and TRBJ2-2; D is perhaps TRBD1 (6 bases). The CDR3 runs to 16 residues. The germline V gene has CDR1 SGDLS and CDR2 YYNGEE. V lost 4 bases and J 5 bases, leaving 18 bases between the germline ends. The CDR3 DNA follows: TGTGCCAGCAGCTCTGGGGCAGGGGCCTTTACCGGGGAGCTGTTTTTT. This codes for CASSSGAGAFTGELFF.

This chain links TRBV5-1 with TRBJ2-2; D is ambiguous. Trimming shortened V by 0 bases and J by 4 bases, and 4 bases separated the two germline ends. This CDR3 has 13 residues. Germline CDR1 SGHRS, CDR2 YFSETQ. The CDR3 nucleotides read TGCGCCAGCAGCTTGGGAGTCACCGGGGAGCTGTTTTTT. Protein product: CASSLGVTGELFF.

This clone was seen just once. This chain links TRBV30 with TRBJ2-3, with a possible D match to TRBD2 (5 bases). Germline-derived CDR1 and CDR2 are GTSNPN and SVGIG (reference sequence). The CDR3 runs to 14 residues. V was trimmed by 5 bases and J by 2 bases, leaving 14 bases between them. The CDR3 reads CAWVLPGNTDTQYF. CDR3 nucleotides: TGTGCCTGGGTGCTCCCGGGGAACACAGATACGCAGTATTTT.

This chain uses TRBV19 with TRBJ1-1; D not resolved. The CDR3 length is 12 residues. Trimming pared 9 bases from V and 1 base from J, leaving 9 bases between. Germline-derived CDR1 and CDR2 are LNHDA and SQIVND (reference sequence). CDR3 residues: CARDRKNTEAFF. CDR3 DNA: TGTGCCAGGGACCGAAAGAACACTGAAGCTTTCTTT.

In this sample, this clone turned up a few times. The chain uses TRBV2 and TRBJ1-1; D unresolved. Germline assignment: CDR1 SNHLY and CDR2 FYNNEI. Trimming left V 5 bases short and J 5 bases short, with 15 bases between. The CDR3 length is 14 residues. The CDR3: CASSITSGWTEAFF. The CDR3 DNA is TGTGCCAGCAGTATCACCAGTGGGTGGACTGAAGCTTTCTTT.

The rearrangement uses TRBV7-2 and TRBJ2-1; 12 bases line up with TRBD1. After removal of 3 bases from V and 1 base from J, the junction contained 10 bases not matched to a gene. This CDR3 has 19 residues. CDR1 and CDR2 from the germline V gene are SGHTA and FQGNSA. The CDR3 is CASSFRDRGPRDSYNEQFF. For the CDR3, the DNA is TGTGCCAGCAGCTTCCGGGACAGGGGGCCGAGGGATTCCTACAATGAGCAGTTCTTC.

CDR3 amino acids: CASQPWRDQNQPQHF. For the CDR3, the DNA is TGTGCCAGCCAACCGTGGAGGGACCAAAATCAGCCCCAGCATTTT. The V call is TRBV27, the J call TRBJ1-5; D possibly corresponds to TRBD1 (5 bases). Germline V CDR1 and CDR2: MNHEY, SMNVEV (reference sequence). Trimming took 8 bases from V and 4 from J, leaving 18 bases between them. The CDR3 extends over 15 amino acids.

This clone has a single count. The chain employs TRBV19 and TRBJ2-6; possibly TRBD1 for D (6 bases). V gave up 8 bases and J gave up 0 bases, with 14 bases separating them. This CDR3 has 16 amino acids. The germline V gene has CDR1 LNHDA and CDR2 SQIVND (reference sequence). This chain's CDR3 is CASLRGRNSGANVLTF. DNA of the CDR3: TGTGCCAGTCTCAGGGGCCGGAACTCTGGGGCCAACGTCCTGACTTTC.

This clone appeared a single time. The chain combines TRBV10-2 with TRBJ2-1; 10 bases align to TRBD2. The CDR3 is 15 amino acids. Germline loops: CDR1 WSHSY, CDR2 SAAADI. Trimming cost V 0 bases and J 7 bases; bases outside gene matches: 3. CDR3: CASSESLAGWNEQFF. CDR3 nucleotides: TGCGCCAGCAGTGAGTCACTAGCGGGGTGGAATGAGCAGTTCTTC.

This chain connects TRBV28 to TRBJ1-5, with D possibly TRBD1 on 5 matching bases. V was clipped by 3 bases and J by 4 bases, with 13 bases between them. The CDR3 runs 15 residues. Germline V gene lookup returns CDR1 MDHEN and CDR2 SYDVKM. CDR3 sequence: CASSFLLGGNQPQHF. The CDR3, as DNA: TGTGCCAGCAGTTTCCTTCTGGGGGGAAATCAGCCCCAGCATTTT.

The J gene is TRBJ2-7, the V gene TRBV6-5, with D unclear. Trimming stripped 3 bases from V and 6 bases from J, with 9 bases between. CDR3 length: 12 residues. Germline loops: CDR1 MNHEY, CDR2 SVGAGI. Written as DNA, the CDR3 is TGTGCCAGCAGTTATTCAAGGAGCGAGCAGTACTTC. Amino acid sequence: CASSYSRSEQYF.

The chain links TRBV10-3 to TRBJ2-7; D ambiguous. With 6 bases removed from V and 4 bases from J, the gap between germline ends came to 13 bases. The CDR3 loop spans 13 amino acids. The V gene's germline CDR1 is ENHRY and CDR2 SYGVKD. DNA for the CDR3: TGTGCCATCAGGGACGCCCAAGGGTACGAGCAGTACTTC. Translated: CAIRDAQGYEQYF.

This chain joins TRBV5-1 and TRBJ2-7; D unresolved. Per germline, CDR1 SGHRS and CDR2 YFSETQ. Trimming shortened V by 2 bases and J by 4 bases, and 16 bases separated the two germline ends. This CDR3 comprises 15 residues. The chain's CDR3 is CASSFGLGKEYEQYF. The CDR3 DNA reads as TGCGCCAGCAGCTTTGGTCTAGGGAAGGAGTACGAGCAGTACTTC.

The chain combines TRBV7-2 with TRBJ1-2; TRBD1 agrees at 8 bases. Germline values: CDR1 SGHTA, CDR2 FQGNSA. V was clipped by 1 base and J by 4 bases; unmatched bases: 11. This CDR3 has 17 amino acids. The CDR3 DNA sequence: TGTGCCAGCAGCTTAGGCGGGACAGGAGCCTTGGGCTATGGCTACACCTTC. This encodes CASSLGGTGALGYGYTF. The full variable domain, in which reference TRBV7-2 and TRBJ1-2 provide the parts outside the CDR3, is GAGVSQSPSNKVTEKGKDVELRCDPISGHTALYWYRQSLGQGLEFLIYFQGNSAPDKSGLPSDRFSAERTGGSVSTLTIQRTQQEDSAVYLCASSLGGTGALGYGYTFGSGTRLTVV.